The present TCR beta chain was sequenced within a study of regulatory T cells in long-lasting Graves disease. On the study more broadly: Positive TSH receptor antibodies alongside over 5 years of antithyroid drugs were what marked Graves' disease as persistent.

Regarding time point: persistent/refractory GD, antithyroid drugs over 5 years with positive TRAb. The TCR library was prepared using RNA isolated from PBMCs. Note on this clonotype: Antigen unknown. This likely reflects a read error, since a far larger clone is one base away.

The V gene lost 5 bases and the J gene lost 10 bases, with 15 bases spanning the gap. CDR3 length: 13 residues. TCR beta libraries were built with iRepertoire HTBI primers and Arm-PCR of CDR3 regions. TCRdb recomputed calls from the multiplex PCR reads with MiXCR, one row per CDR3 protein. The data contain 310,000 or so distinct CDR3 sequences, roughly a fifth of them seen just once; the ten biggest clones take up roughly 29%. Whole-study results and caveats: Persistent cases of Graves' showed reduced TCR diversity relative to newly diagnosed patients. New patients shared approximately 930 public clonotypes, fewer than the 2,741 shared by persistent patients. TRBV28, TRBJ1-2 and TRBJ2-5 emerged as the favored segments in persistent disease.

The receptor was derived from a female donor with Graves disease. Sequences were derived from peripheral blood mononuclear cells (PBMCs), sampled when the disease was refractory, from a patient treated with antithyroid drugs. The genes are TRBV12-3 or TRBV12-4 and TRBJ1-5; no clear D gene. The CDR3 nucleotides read TGTGCCAGCAGTGGTCCCCCGAGTCAACCCCAGCATTTT. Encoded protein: CASSGPPSQPQHF.